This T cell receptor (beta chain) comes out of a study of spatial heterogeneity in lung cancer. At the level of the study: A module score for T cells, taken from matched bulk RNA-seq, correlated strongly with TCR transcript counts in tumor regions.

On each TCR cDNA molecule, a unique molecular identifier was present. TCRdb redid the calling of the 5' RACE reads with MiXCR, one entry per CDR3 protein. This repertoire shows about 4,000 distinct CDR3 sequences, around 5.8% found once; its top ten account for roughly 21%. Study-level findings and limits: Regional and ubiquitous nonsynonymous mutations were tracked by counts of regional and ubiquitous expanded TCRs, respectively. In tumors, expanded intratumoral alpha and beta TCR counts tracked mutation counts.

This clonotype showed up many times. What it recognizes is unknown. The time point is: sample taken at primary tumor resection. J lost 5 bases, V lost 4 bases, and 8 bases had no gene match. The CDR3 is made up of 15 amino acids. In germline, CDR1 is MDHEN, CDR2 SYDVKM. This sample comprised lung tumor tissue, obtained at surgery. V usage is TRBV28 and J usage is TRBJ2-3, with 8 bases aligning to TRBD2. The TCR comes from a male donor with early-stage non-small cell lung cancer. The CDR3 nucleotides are TGTGCCAGCAGTTCCGAGACGGGAGGGAGAGATACGCAGTATTTT. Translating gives CASSSETGGRDTQYF.